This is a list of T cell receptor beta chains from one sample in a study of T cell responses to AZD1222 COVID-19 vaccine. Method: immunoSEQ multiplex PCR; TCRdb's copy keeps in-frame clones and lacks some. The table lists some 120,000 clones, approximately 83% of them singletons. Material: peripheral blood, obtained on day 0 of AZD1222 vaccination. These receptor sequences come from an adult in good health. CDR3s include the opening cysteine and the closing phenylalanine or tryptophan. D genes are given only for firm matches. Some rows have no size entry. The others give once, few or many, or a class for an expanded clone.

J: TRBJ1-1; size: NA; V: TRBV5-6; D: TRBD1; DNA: TGTGCCAGCAGCTTGGTAAGGGGGCGTACTGAAGCTTTCTTT; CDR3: CASSLVRGRTEAFF
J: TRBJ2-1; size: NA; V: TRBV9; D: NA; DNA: TGTGCCAGCAGCCATGGAAGGAATGAGCAGTTCTTC; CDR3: CASSHGRNEQFF
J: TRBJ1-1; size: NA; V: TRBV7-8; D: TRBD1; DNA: TGTGCCAGCACCAACCGGGACAGGGTAATGAATGAAGCTTTCTTT; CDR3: CASTNRDRVMNEAFF
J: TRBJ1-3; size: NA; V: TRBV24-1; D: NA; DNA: TGTGCCACCAGTGATTCAGGTTCTGGAAACACCATATATTTT; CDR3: CATSDSGSGNTIYF
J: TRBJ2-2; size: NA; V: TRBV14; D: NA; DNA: TGTGCCAGCAGCGATTTCGGGGCCTACACCGGGGAGCTGTTTTTT; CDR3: CASSDFGAYTGELFF
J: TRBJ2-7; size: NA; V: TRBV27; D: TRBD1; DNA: TGTGCCAGCAGGGGGACAGCTAAAAGCGAGCAGTACTTC; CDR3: CASRGTAKSEQYF
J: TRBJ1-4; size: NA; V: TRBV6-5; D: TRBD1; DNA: TGTGCCAGCAGTTCGGACAGGGGTGTTGAAAAACTGTTTTTT; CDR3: CASSSDRGVEKLFF
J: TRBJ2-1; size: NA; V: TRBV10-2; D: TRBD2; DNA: TGCGCCAGCAGACTAGCGGGAGGGCCGGGGAATGAGCAGTTCTTC; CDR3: CASRLAGGPGNEQFF
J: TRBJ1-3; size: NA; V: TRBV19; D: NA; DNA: TGTGCCAGTAGTTCCGGTTCGACAGTCCACACCATATATTTT; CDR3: CASSSGSTVHTIYF
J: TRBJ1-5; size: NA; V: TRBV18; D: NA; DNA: TGTGCCAGCTCACCACCGCCAGGTCTTCCCTTTCAGCCCCAGCATTTT; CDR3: CASSPPPGLPFQPQHF
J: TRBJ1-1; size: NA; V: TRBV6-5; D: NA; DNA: TGTGCCAGCAGTATCAGGGAGTACACTGAAGCTTTCTTT; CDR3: CASSIREYTEAFF
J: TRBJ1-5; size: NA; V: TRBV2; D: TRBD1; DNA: TGTGCCAGCAGTCCAGGGGGCATGGGTAATCAGCCCCAGCATTTT; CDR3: CASSPGGMGNQPQHF
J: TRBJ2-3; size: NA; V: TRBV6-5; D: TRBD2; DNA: TGTGCCAGCAGTTACTCGCTAGCGGGAGTCCCAGATACGCAGTATTTT; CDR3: CASSYSLAGVPDTQYF
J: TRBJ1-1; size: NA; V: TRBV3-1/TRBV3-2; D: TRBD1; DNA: TGTGCCAGCAGCCAAGAAACGTGGACAGGGTCCATGAACACTGAAGCTTTCTTT; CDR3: CASSQETWTGSMNTEAFF
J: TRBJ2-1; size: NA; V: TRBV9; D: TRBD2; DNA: TGTGCCAGCAGTCGGGGAGGGGCGGGTCACAATGAGCAGTTCTTC; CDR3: CASSRGGAGHNEQFF
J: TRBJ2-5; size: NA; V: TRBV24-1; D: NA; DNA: TGTGCCACCAGTTTGGGAACGGAGACCCAGTACTTC; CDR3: CATSLGTETQYF
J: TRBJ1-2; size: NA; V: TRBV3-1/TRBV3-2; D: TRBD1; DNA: TGTGCCAGCAGCCAACTTCCAGGGGGGCTCGCTGGCTACACCTTC; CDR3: CASSQLPGGLAGYTF
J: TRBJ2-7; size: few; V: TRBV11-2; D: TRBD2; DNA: TGTGCCAGCAGCTTAGCCCCTAGCGGGAGGGTCTACGAGCAGTACTTC; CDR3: CASSLAPSGRVYEQYF